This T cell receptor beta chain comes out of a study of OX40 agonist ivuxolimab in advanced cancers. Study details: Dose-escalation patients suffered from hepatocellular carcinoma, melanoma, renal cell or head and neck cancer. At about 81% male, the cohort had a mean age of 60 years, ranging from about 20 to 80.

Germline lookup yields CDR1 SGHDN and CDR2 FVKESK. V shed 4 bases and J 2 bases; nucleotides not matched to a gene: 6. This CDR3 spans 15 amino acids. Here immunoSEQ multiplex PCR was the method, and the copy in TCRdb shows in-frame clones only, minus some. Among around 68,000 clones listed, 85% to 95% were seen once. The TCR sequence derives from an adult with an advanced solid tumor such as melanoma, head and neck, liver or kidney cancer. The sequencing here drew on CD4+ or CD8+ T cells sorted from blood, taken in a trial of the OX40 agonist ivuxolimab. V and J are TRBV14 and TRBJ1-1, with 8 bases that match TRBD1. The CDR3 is CASSPIGQGNTEAFF. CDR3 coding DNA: TGTGCCAGCAGCCCTATTGGACAGGGTAACACTGAAGCTTTCTTT.